Presented here are 17 T cell receptor beta chains from one specimen sequenced in a study of vaccination effects on CD4 cells after COVID-19. The protocol was immunoSEQ multiplex PCR, while the TCRdb copy is restricted to in-frame clones and leaves out a portion. The table shows fewer than 25,000 clones, with 60% to 75% occurring only once. Expansion of antigen-specific CD4+ T cells with viral peptide pools was carried out by the ViraFEST assay before sequencing. At the end of about 10 days of culture, CD4+ T cells were isolated. Previously uninfected by SARS-CoV-2, the vaccine recipients also showed negative nucleocapsid antibodies. Their specific antigens are unknown. Sequencing used CD4+ T cells from PBMCs cultured with HCoV-OC43 spike peptides, obtained before COVID-19 vaccination. Subset meaning: HCoV-OC43 spike overlapping peptide pool stimulation. The source is a human donor who received a COVID-19 vaccine.

The genes are TRBV29-1 and TRBJ1-1; 8 bases are shared with TRBD1. The germline V gene encodes CDR1 SQVTM and CDR2 ANQGSEA. The CDR3 is 14 amino acids. V lost 3 bases to trimming and J lost 0 bases; unmatched junction nucleotides: 3. CDR3 nucleotide sequence: TGCAGCGTTGACCAGGGGGCAGTGAACACTGAAGCTTTCTTT. It translates to CSVDQGAVNTEAFF.

V and J are TRBV19 and TRBJ1-1; weak D call: TRBD1 (6 bases). The CDR3 has 13 amino acids. From germline, CDR1 is LNHDA and CDR2 SQIVND (reference sequence). V gave up 8 bases and J gave up 5 bases, with 15 bases separating them. CDR3 amino acids: CASGDTGRTEAFF. CDR3 bases: TGTGCCAGTGGGGACACGGGACGTACTGAAGCTTTCTTT.

The gene calls are TRBV11-2 and TRBJ2-5; 9 nucleotides line up with TRBD2. The CDR3 contains 17 residues. In germline, CDR1 is SGHAT, CDR2 FQNNGV. After removal of 1 base from V and 5 bases from J, the junction contained 11 bases not matched to a gene. The CDR3 nucleotides are TGTGCCAGCAGCTTAGGAACGGCGGGGGGGCGGTGGGAGACCCAGTACTTC. This codes for CASSLGTAGGRWETQYF.

V and J are TRBV7-9 and TRBJ2-5; D might be TRBD2 (6 bases). Trimming left V 0 bases short and J 1 base short, with 15 bases between. Per the germline V gene, CDR1 is SEHNR and CDR2 is FQNEAQ (reference sequence). This CDR3 is built from 17 residues. This chain's CDR3 is CASSLAQTVGSQETQYF. Here the CDR3 DNA reads TGTGCCAGCAGCTTAGCGCAAACAGTCGGGAGCCAAGAGACCCAGTACTTC.

The chain couples TRBV18 to TRBJ2-1; D unclear. The V gene's germline CDR1 is KGHSH and CDR2 LQKENI. CDR3 length: 13 residues. The V and J ends lost 1 base and 5 bases respectively, with 6 bases between them. Here the CDR3 reads CASSPRLDNEQFF. CDR3 sequence (DNA): TGTGCCAGCTCACCACGCTTAGACAATGAGCAGTTCTTC.

V usage is TRBV5-6 and J usage is TRBJ1-4; D gene uncertain. The CDR3 consists of 14 residues. Germline V gene lookup returns CDR1 SGHDT and CDR2 YYEEEE. Deletions cut 6 bases from V and 8 bases from J, with 17 bases between. The CDR3 coding sequence is TGTGCCAGCAACGAGGTTGGGCGCCAGGAAAAACTGTTTTTT. Translation: CASNEVGRQEKLFF.

The CDR3 sequence is CASSPRPGGPTNTEAFF. The CDR3 nucleotides are TGCGCCAGCAGCCCTCGGCCCGGAGGGCCGACGAACACTGAAGCTTTCTTT. This chain links TRBV5-1 with TRBJ1-1; D is unclear. The V end was cut by 4 bases, the J end by 1 base, with 20 bases between. From germline, CDR1 is SGHRS and CDR2 YFSETQ. The CDR3 is made up of 17 amino acids.

J is TRBJ2-3 and V is TRBV4-2; D is unclear. The CDR3 consists of 12 residues. Trimming cost V 4 bases and J 5 bases, with 7 bases left between them. In germline, CDR1 is LGHNA, CDR2 YNFKEQ. The CDR3 DNA reads TGTGCCAGCAGCCCACAGATAGATACGCAGTATTTT. Its protein is CASSPQIDTQYF.

The chain employs TRBV11-1 and TRBJ2-2; no reliable D call. Trimming took 6 bases from V and 1 from J, leaving 9 bases between them. The CDR3 contains 14 residues. The V gene's germline CDR1 is SGHAT and CDR2 FQDESV (reference sequence). CDR3 protein: CASRYMGNTGELFF. The CDR3 DNA is TGTGCCAGCAGGTACATGGGGAACACCGGGGAGCTGTTTTTT. Complete variable domain (other parts from reference TRBV11-1 and TRBJ2-2): EAEVAQSPRYKITEKSQAVAFWCDPISGHATLYWYRQILGQGPELLVQFQDESVVDDSQLPKDRFSAERLKGVDSTLKIQPAELGDSAMYLCASRYMGNTGELFFGEGSRLTVL.

The J gene is TRBJ1-2, the V gene TRBV12-3 or TRBV12-4, with 7 nucleotides matching TRBD1. The CDR3 spans 13 residues. Trimming removed 7 bases from V and 4 bases from J; junction bases left unmatched: 6. The CDR3 is CASTTGTVYGYTF. The CDR3 DNA follows: TGTGCCAGCACCACCGGGACAGTCTATGGCTACACCTTC.

V is TRBV2 and J is TRBJ1-1; the match to TRBD1 covers 8 bases. Trimming at V came to 5 bases and at J to 5 bases, leaving 10 bases not matched to a gene. The CDR3 sequence is 15 residues long. CDR1 is SNHLY, CDR2 FYNNEI, per germline. The CDR3 spells CASSFPTGGFTEAFF. CDR3 coding DNA: TGTGCCAGCAGTTTCCCTACAGGGGGATTTACTGAAGCTTTCTTT.

This clone was observed a few times. The V and J genes are TRBV18 and TRBJ1-1; 9 bases are shared with TRBD1. Germline lookup yields CDR1 KGHSH and CDR2 LQKENI. Unmatched junction bases numbered 9, after V lost 1 base and J lost 6 bases. The CDR3 spans 16 residues. The CDR3: CASSPQQGQGGPEAFF. Here the CDR3 DNA reads TGTGCCAGCTCACCACAGCAGGGACAGGGCGGCCCTGAAGCTTTCTTT.

The V and J genes are TRBV19 and TRBJ2-7; the D gene is possibly TRBD2 (5 bases). Trimming removed 10 bases at V and 4 bases at J, with 23 bases between. The germline CDR1 and CDR2 sequences are LNHDA and SQIVND (reference sequence). The CDR3 covers 15 residues. CDR3 sequence (DNA): TGTGCCACGTCTCCCCGGAGGCAGGTTGTTTACGAGCAGTACTTC. Amino acids: CATSPRRQVVYEQYF. Together with reference TRBV19 and TRBJ2-7, the CDR3 gives the full variable domain: DGGITQSPKYLFRKEGQNVTLSCEQNLNHDAMYWYRQDPGQGLRLIYYSQIVNDFQKGDIAEGYSVSREKKESFPLTVTSAQKNPTAFYLCATSPRRQVVYEQYFGPGTRLTVT.

The V and J genes are TRBV7-8 and TRBJ1-1, with D unresolved. CDR3 length: 11 amino acids. The germline CDR1 and CDR2 sequences are SGHVS and FQNEAQ. Trimming stripped 6 bases from V and 8 bases from J, with 10 bases between. Here the CDR3 reads CASSGGSEAFF. The CDR3 coding sequence is TGTGCCAGCAGTGGCGGCAGCGAAGCTTTCTTT.

This clone was observed a few times. Here the CDR3 DNA reads TGTGCCAGCAGCCTGCGGGGCGCCTACAATGAGCAGTTCTTC. Translating gives CASSLRGAYNEQFF. The chain joins TRBV2 to TRBJ2-1; D is perhaps TRBD2 (6 bases). Looked up from germline, CDR1 is SNHLY and CDR2 is FYNNEI. V dropped 6 bases and J dropped 2 bases, with 11 bases sitting between them. This CDR3 is 14 amino acids long.

This clone was recorded only once. The J gene is TRBJ2-5, the V gene TRBV4-1; D perhaps matches TRBD1 (6 bases). CDR3 size: 15 residues. Trimming shortened V by 2 bases and J by 1 base, and 11 bases separated the two germline ends. The germline gives CDR1 MGHRA, CDR2 YSYEKL. CDR3 residues: CASSQNGQSQETQYF. The CDR3, as DNA: TGCGCCAGCAGCCAAAATGGACAGTCCCAAGAGACCCAGTACTTC.

The gene calls are TRBV5-1 and TRBJ2-7, with 9 bases aligning to TRBD1. This CDR3 is 15 amino acids long. CDR1 and CDR2 from the germline V gene are SGHRS and YFSETQ. J lost 0 bases, V lost 2 bases, and 3 bases had no gene match. The DNA for the CDR3 is TGCGCCAGCAGCTTACAGACAGGGGGCTCCTACGAGCAGTACTTC. Translating it yields CASSLQTGGSYEQYF. Variable domain in full (rest from reference TRBV5-1 and TRBJ2-7): KAGVTQTPRYLIKTRGQQVTLSCSPISGHRSVSWYQQTPGQGLQFLFEYFSETQRNKGNFPGRFSGRQFSNSRSEMNVSTLELGDSALYLCASSLQTGGSYEQYFGPGTRLTVT.